A single T cell receptor beta chain is shown here with its context. This sample is drawn from a study of blood T cell repertoires in COVID-19. Study-level information: In each case, the material was cDNA or gDNA derived from T cells, B-cell-depleted T cells, or PBMCs.

TCRdb's copy holds only in-frame clones and misses some; the assay was immunoSEQ multiplex PCR. The table includes tens of thousands of clones, 70% to 90% detected once. The CDR3 consists of 15 residues. Germline V gene lookup returns CDR1 MNHEY and CDR2 SMNVEV (reference sequence). J was trimmed by 8 bases and V by 6 bases; bases with no gene match: 10. Sequenced input: peripheral blood. This TCR derives from a human donor in a cohort sampled during active COVID-19. The chain has TRBV27 and TRBJ2-2; 9 bases map to TRBD2. In DNA, the CDR3 is TGTGCCAGCAGCTACTTAGCGGGGGTAGCTGGGGAGCTGTTTTTT. This codes for CASSYLAGVAGELFF.